This paragraph reports one TCR beta chain. V was pared by 6 bases and J by 8 bases, with 20 bases between. CDR1 SGHNT and CDR2 YYREEE come from the germline V gene (reference sequence). The CDR3 length is 14 residues. TCRdb processed the RT-PCR reads anew with MiXCR; each CDR3 protein has one entry. The sample holds about 700,000 distinct CDR3 sequences; 12% to 15% are singletons and the top ten take 3.6%. Input material: memory CD4+ T cells from blood. The receptor's source is a female donor in good health, serving as a healthy control. The genes are TRBV5-4 and TRBJ1-2; D remains ambiguous. The CDR3 is CASTDRVNLGGYTF. The CDR3 DNA sequence: TGTGCCAGCACCGACCGGGTGAATCTAGGGGGCTACACCTTC.